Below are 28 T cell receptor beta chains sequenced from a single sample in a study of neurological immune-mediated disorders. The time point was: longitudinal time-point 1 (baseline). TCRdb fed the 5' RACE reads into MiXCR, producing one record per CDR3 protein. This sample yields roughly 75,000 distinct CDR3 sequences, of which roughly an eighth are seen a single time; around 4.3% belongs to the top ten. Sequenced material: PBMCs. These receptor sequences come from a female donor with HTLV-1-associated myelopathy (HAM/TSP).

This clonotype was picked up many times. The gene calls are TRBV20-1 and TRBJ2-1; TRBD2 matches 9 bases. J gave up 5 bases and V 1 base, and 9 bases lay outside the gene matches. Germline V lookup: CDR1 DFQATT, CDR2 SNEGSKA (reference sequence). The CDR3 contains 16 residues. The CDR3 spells CSARGLAALRDNEQFF. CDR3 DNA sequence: TGCAGTGCTAGAGGACTAGCGGCCTTAAGGGACAATGAGCAGTTCTTC.

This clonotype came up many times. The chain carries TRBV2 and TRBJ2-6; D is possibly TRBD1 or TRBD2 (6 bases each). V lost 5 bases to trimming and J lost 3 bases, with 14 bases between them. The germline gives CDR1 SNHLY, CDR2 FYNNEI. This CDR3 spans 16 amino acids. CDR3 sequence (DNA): TGTGCCAGCAGTCAATTACAGGGACTTGGGGCCAACGTCCTGACTTTC. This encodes CASSQLQGLGANVLTF.

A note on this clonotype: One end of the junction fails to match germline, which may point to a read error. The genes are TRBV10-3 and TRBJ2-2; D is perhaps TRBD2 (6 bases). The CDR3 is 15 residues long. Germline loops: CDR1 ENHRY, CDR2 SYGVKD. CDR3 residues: CAISPGLRHTRELFF. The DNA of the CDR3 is TGTGCCATCAGTCCCGGACTAAGGCACACCAGGGAGCTGTTTTTT.

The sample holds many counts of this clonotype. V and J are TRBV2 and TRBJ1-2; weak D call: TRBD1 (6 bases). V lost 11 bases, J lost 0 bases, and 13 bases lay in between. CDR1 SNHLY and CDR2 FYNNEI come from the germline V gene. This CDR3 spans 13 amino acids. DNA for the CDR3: TGTGCCGGGGGCAGGGCCGCTAACTATGGCTACACCTTC. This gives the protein CAGGRAANYGYTF.

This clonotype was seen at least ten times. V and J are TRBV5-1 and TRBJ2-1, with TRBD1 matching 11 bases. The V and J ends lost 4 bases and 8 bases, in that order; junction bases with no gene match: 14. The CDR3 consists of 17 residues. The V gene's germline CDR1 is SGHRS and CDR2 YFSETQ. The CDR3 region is CASSPQARTGGFDEQFF. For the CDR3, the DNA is TGCGCCAGCAGCCCCCAAGCCCGGACAGGGGGCTTCGATGAGCAGTTCTTC.

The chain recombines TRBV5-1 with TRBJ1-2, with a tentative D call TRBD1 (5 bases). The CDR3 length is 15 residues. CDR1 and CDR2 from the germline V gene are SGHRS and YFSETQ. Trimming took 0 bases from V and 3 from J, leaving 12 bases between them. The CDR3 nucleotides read TGCGCCAGCAGCTTGGAAGGGGCAGGGCACTATGGCTACACCTTC. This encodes CASSLEGAGHYGYTF. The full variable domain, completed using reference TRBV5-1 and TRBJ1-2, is KAGVTQTPRYLIKTRGQQVTLSCSPISGHRSVSWYQQTPGQGLQFLFEYFSETQRNKGNFPGRFSGRQFSNSRSEMNVSTLELGDSALYLCASSLEGAGHYGYTFGSGTRLTVV.

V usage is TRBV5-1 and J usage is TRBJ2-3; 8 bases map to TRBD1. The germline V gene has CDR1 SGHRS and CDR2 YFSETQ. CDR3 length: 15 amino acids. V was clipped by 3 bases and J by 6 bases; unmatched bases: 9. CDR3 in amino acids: CASSSGQGFWDTQYF. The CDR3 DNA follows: TGCGCCAGCAGCTCAGGACAGGGATTCTGGGATACGCAGTATTTT.

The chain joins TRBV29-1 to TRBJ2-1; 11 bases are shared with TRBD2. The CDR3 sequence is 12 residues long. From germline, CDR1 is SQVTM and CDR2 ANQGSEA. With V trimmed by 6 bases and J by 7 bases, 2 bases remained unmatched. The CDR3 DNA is TGCAGCGTGTGGACTAGCGGGAATGAGCAGTTCTTC. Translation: CSVWTSGNEQFF.

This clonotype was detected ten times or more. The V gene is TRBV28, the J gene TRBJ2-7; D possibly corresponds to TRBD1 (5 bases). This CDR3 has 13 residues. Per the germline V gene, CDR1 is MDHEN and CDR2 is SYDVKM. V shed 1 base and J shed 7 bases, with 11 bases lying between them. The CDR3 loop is CASSLSYRPEQYF. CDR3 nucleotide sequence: TGTGCCAGCAGTTTATCCTACAGGCCGGAGCAGTACTTC.

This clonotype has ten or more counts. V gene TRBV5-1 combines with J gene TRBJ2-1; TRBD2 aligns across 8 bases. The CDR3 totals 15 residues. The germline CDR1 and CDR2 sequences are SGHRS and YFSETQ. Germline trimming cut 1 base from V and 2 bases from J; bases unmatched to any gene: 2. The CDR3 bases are TGCGCCAGCAGCTTGTTGACTAGCGCCTACAATGAGCAGTTCTTC. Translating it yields CASSLLTSAYNEQFF.

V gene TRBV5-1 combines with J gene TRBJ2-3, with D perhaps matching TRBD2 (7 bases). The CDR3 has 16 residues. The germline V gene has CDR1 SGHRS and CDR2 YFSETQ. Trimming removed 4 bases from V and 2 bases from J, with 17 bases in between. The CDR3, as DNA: TGCGCCAGCAGCGCGTTGGCGGGGGCAGTCACAGATACGCAGTATTTT. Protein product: CASSALAGAVTDTQYF.

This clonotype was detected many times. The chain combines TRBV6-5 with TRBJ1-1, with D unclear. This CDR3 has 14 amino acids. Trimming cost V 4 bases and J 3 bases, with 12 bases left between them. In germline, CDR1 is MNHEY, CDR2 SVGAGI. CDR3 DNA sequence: TGTGCCAGCAGTTTTGGGAACAGTTACACTGAAGCTTTCTTT. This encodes CASSFGNSYTEAFF.

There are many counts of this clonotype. The CDR3 loop is CASTYAGVDEQYF. For the CDR3, the DNA is TGTGCCAGCACCTACGCGGGGGTTGACGAGCAGTACTTC. The chain is built from TRBV28 and TRBJ2-7, with 7 bases identical to TRBD2. The trim removed 7 bases at V and 5 bases at J, leaving 8 bases unmatched. The V gene's germline CDR1 is MDHEN and CDR2 SYDVKM. This CDR3 is built from 13 residues.

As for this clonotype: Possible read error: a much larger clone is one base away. CDR3 in DNA: TGTACCAGCAGCTTCCCGGGTGGGGACACTGAAGCTTTCTTT. It translates to CTSSFPGGDTEAFF. The V gene is TRBV11-2, the J gene TRBJ1-1, with unresolved D. The CDR3 consists of 14 residues. The V gene's germline CDR1 is SGHAT and CDR2 FQNNGV.

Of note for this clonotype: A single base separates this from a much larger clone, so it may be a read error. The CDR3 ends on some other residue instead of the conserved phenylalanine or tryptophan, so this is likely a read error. CDR3 nucleotide sequence: TGCGCCAGCAGCTTGGCGGGGGGGAATGTGGGGAATGAGCAGTTCCTC. Its protein is CASSLAGGNVGNEQFL. The chain links TRBV5-1 to TRBJ2-1, with 8 bases aligning to TRBD2. V shed 0 bases, J shed 7 bases, and the junction held 9 bases outside the gene matches. The germline gives CDR1 SGHRS, CDR2 YFSETQ. The CDR3 runs 16 residues.

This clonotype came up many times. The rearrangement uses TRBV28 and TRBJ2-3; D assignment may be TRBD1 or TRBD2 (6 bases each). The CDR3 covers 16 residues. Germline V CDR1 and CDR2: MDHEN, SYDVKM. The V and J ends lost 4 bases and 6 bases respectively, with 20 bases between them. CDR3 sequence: CASSSPGGRGFDTQYF. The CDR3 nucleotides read TGTGCCAGCAGTTCGCCCGGGGGCAGGGGATTCGATACGCAGTATTTT.

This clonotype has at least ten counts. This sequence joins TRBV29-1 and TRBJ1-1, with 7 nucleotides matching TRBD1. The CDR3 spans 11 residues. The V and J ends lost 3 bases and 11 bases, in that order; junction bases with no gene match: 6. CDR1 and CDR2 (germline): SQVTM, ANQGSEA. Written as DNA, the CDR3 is TGCAGCGTTGAGCACAGGGGAAACGCTTTCTTT. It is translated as CSVEHRGNAFF.

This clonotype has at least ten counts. The CDR3 region has the DNA TGTGCCAGCAGCACTAGCTCTGGGGCCAACGTCCTGACTTTC. This sequence encodes CASSTSSGANVLTF. The J gene is TRBJ2-6, the V gene TRBV9; D is perhaps TRBD2 (5 bases). Per the germline V gene, CDR1 is SGDLS and CDR2 is YYNGEE. The CDR3 has 14 amino acids. Trimming cost V 4 bases and J 0 bases, with 5 bases left between them.

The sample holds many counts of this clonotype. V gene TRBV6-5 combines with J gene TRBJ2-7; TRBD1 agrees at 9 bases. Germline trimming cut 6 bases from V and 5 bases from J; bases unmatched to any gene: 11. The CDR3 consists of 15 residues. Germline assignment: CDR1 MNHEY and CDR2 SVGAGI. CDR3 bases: TGTGCCAGCAGCCGAACAGGGGGCGGACGGGACGAGCAGTACTTC. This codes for CASSRTGGGRDEQYF.

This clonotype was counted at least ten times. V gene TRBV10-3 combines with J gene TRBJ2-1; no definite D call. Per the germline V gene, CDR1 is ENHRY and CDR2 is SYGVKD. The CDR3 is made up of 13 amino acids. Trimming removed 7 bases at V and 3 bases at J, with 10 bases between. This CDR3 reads CAITDTVYNEQFF. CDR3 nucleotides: TGTGCCATCACCGACACGGTCTACAATGAGCAGTTCTTC.

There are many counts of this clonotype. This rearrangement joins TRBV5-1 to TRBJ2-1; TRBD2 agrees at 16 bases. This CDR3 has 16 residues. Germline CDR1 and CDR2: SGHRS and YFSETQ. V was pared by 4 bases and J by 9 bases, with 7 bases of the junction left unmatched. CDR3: CASSPGTSGGAGEQFF. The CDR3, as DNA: TGCGCCAGCAGCCCAGGGACTAGCGGGGGGGCCGGTGAGCAGTTCTTC.

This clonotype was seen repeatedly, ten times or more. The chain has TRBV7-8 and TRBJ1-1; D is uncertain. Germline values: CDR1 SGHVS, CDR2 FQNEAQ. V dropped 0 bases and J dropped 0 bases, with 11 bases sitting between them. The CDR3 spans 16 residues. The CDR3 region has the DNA TGTGCCAGCAGCTTAGCAGGGCAGGTCATGAACACTGAAGCTTTCTTT. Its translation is CASSLAGQVMNTEAFF.

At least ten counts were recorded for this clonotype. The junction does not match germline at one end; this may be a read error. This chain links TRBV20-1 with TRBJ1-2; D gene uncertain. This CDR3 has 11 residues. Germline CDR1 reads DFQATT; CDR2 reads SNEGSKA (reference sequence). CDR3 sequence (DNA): TGCAGTGCTGGAGACCCCTATGGCTACACCTTC. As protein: CSAGDPYGYTF.

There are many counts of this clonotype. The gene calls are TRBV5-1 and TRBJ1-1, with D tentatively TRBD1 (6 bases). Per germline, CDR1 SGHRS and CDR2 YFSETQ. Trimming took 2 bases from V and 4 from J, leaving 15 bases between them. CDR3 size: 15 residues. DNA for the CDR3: TGCGCCAGCAGCTTCCTCCTGGGAGGGGGCACTGAAGCTTTCTTT. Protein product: CASSFLLGGGTEAFF. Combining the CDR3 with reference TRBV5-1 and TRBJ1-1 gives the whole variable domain KAGVTQTPRYLIKTRGQQVTLSCSPISGHRSVSWYQQTPGQGLQFLFEYFSETQRNKGNFPGRFSGRQFSNSRSEMNVSTLELGDSALYLCASSFLLGGGTEAFFGQGTRLTVV.

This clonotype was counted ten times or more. Here the CDR3 reads CASSLDGANVLTF. The DNA for the CDR3 is TGCGCCAGCAGCTTGGATGGGGCCAACGTCCTGACTTTC. The chain is built from TRBV5-1 and TRBJ2-6; no reliable D call. Per germline, CDR1 SGHRS and CDR2 YFSETQ. The CDR3 totals 13 residues. V was pared by 0 bases and J by 3 bases, with 1 base between.

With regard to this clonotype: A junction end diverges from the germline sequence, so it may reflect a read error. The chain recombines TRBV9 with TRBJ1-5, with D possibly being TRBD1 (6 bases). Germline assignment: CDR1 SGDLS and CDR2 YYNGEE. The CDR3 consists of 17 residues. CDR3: CTSSVAQDRWRGQPQHF. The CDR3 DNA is TGTACCAGCAGCGTAGCCCAAGACAGGTGGCGAGGTCAGCCCCAGCATTTT.

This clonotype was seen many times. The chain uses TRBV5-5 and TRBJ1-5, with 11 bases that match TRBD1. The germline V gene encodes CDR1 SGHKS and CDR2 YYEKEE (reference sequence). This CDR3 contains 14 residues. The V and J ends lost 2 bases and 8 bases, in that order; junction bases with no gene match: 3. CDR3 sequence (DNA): TGTGCCAGCAGCTTTGGGACAGGGGGGGAGCCCCAGCATTTT. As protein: CASSFGTGGEPQHF.

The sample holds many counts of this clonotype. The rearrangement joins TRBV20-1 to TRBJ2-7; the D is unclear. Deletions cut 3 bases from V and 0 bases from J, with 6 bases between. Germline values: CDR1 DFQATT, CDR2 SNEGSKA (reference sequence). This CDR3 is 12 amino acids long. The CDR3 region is CSARFNSYEQYF. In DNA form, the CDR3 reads TGCAGTGCTAGGTTCAACTCCTACGAGCAGTACTTC.